The table lists the clone carrying this T cell receptor (beta chain) with many counts. Its specificity is not known. Library preparation (for TCRbeta) was performed with unique molecular identifiers. A single record per CDR3 protein comes from TCRdb applying MiXCR to the PCR reads. The repertoire holds 250,000 to 300,000 distinct CDR3 sequences, 9.5% to 13% seen once, with 7.5% in the top ten. These data are taken from a study of T-cell reconstitution after alpha-beta-depleted transplantation in children. Study-wide results and caveats: Surviving recipient T cells and thymic progenitors produced the high day-60 TCRbeta diversity seen in some patients. Newly produced T cells mostly accounted for T-cell counts and diversity one year post-transplant.

The CDR3 totals 14 residues. V gave up 2 bases and J gave up 7 bases, with 11 bases separating them. This sequence joins TRBV12-3 or TRBV12-4 and TRBJ1-4; possibly TRBD1 for D (6 bases). The TCR comes from a boy under two years old with acute myeloid leukemia, due to receive a stem cell transplant. The sequenced sample was PBMCs, obtained before TCRalphabeta/CD19-depleted stem cell transplant. The CDR3 loop is CASSLRQDIEKLFF. The CDR3 region has the DNA TGTGCCAGCAGTTTACGACAGGATATTGAAAAACTGTTTTTT.